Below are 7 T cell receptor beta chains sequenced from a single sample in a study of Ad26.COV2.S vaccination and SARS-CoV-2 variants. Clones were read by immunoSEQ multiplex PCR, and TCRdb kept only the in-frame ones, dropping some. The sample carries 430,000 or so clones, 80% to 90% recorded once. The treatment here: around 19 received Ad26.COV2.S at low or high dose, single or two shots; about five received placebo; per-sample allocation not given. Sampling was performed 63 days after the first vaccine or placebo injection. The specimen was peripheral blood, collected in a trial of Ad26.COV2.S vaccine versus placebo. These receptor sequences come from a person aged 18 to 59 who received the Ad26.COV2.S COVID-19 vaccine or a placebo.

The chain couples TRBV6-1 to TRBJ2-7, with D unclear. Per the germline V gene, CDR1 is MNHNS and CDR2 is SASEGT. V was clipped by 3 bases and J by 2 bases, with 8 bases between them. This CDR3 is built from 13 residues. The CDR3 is CASSDSGTYEQYF. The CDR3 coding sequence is TGTGCCAGCAGTGATTCCGGAACCTACGAGCAGTACTTC.

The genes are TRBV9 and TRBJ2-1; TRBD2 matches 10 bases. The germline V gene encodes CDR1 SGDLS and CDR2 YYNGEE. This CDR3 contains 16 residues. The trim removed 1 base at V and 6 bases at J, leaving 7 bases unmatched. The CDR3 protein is CASSVSVIAGGNEQFF. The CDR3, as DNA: TGTGCCAGCAGCGTAAGTGTAATAGCGGGAGGCAATGAGCAGTTCTTC. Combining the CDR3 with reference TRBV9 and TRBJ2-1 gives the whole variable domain DSGVTQTPKHLITATGQRVTLRCSPRSGDLSVYWYQQSLDQGLQFLIQYYNGEERAKGNILERFSAQQFPDLHSELNLSSLELGDSALYFCASSVSVIAGGNEQFFGPGTRLTVL.

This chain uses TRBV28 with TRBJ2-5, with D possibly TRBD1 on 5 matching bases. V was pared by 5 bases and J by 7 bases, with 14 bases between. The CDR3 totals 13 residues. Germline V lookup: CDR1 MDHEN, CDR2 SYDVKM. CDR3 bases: TGTGCCAGCAGTGGGGCAAGGATCGTGACCCAGTACTTC. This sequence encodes CASSGARIVTQYF. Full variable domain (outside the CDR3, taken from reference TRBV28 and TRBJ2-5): DVKVTQSSRYLVKRTGEKVFLECVQDMDHENMFWYRQDPGLGLRLIYFSYDVKMKEKGDIPEGYSVSREKKERFSLILESASTNQTSMYLCASSGARIVTQYFGPGTRLLVL.

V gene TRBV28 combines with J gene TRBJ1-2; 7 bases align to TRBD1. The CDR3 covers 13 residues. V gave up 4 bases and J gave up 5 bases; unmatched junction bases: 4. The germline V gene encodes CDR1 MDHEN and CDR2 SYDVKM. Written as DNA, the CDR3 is TGTGCCAGCAGTTACGGGACAGAATATGGCTACACCTTC. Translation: CASSYGTEYGYTF.

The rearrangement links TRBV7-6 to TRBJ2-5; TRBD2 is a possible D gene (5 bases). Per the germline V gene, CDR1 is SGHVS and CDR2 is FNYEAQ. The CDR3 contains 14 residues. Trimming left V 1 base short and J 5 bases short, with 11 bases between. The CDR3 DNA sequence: TGTGCCAGCAGCTTAGAGAGGGCTGGTGAGACCCAGTACTTC. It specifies CASSLERAGETQYF.

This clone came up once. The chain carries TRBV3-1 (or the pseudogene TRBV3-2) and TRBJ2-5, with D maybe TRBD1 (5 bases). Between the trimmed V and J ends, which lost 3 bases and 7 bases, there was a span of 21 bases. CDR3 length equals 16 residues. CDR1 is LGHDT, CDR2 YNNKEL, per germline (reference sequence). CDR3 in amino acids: CASSHLPVGVSGTQYF. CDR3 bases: TGTGCCAGCAGCCATCTTCCAGTAGGGGTATCTGGGACCCAGTACTTC.

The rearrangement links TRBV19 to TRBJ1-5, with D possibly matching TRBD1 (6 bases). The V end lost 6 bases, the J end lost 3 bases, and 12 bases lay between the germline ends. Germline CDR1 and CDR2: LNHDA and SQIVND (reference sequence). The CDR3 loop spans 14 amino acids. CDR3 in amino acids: CASRLRGNNQPQHF. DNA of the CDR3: TGTGCCAGTAGACTGAGGGGGAACAATCAGCCCCAGCATTTT.